A selection of T cell receptor beta chains follows, all from one sample in a study of T cells in Graves' hyperthyroidism and ophthalmopathy. From the multiplex PCR reads, TCRdb called clonotypes with MiXCR, one entry per CDR3 protein. The table lists nearly 600,000 distinct CDR3 sequences, 12% to 15% of them singletons, with roughly 7.7% in the top ten. Source material: blood. The receptors come from a woman aged 18 to 35 with Graves' ophthalmopathy. The CDR3 runs from the conserved cysteine through the conserved F or W. Fields, in order: J gene, V gene, clone size, D gene, CDR3 protein, CDR3 DNA. D genes are given only for firm matches. Size is stated for part of the rows, as once, few or many counts, or as a class when the clone is expanded.

j_call: TRBJ2-2; v_call: TRBV6-2/TRBV6-3; clone_size: few; d_call: -; cdr3_aa: CASSYRPTGELFF; cdr3_nt: TGTGCCAGCAGTTACCGTCCGACCGGGGAGCTGTTTTTT
j_call: TRBJ2-1; v_call: TRBV6-6; clone_size: -; d_call: TRBD1; cdr3_aa: CASSYTNRGNNEQFF; cdr3_nt: TGTGCCAGCAGTTACACCAACAGGGGGAACAATGAGCAGTTCTTC
j_call: TRBJ2-3; v_call: TRBV20-1; clone_size: once; d_call: -; cdr3_aa: CSARRPRGRGTDTQYF; cdr3_nt: TGCAGTGCTAGGCGACCTAGGGGGAGAGGCACAGATACGCAGTATTTT
j_call: TRBJ1-1; v_call: TRBV5-1; clone_size: -; d_call: -; cdr3_aa: CASKTRVDTEAFF; cdr3_nt: TGCGCCAGCAAAACCAGGGTAGACACTGAAGCTTTCTTT
j_call: TRBJ1-5; v_call: TRBV10-3; clone_size: many; d_call: TRBD1; cdr3_aa: CAISESTRGWNQPQHF; cdr3_nt: TGTGCCATCAGTGAGTCGACCAGGGGGTGGAATCAGCCCCAGCATTTT
j_call: TRBJ2-2; v_call: TRBV7-9; clone_size: -; d_call: TRBD1; cdr3_aa: CASGQGFGELFF; cdr3_nt: TGTGCCAGCGGACAGGGTTTCGGGGAGCTGTTTTTT
j_call: TRBJ1-4; v_call: TRBV29-1; clone_size: many; d_call: TRBD1; cdr3_aa: CSVGQGAEEKLFF; cdr3_nt: TGCAGCGTCGGACAGGGGGCGGAAGAAAAACTGTTTTTT
j_call: TRBJ2-1; v_call: TRBV28; clone_size: many; d_call: TRBD1; cdr3_aa: CASSSTGVEQFF; cdr3_nt: TGTGCCAGCAGCTCCACAGGGGTTGAGCAGTTCTTC
j_call: TRBJ2-5; v_call: TRBV28; clone_size: -; d_call: -; cdr3_aa: CAGSFLDSIMRTQYF; cdr3_nt: TGTGCCGGCAGTTTTCTCGACAGCATCATGCGGACCCAGTACTTC
j_call: TRBJ2-1; v_call: TRBV29-1; clone_size: many; d_call: TRBD2; cdr3_aa: CSVPAREGYNEQFF; cdr3_nt: TGCAGCGTCCCCGCAAGGGAGGGCTACAATGAGCAGTTCTTC
j_call: TRBJ2-3; v_call: TRBV12-3/TRBV12-4; clone_size: many; d_call: TRBD2; cdr3_aa: CASSPLAGVEDTQYF; cdr3_nt: TGTGCCAGCAGTCCACTAGCGGGAGTGGAAGATACGCAGTATTTT
j_call: TRBJ1-5; v_call: TRBV28; clone_size: -; d_call: TRBD1; cdr3_aa: CASYPTGEGSNQPQHF; cdr3_nt: TGTGCCAGCTATCCTACAGGGGAAGGAAGCAATCAGCCCCAGCATTTT
j_call: TRBJ1-1; v_call: TRBV9; clone_size: many; d_call: -; cdr3_aa: CASSVESGAEAFF; cdr3_nt: TGTGCCAGCAGCGTCGAAAGTGGAGCTGAAGCTTTCTTT
j_call: TRBJ1-2; v_call: TRBV19; clone_size: -; d_call: TRBD1; cdr3_aa: CASSRGQRRDGYTF; cdr3_nt: TGTGCCAGTAGTAGGGGACAGAGGCGCGATGGCTACACCTTC
j_call: TRBJ1-5; v_call: TRBV19; clone_size: few; d_call: TRBD1; cdr3_aa: CASSPRPTGVPNQPQHF; cdr3_nt: TGTGCCAGTAGTCCCAGACCCACAGGGGTCCCCAATCAGCCCCAGCATTTT
j_call: TRBJ2-2; v_call: TRBV29-1; clone_size: many; d_call: -; cdr3_aa: CSVEGTDTGELFF; cdr3_nt: TGCAGCGTTGAAGGGACGGACACCGGGGAGCTGTTTTTT
j_call: TRBJ2-2; v_call: TRBV12-3/TRBV12-4; clone_size: many; d_call: -; cdr3_aa: CASSTNGELFF; cdr3_nt: TGTGCCAGCAGCACAAACGGGGAGCTGTTTTTT
j_call: TRBJ1-1; v_call: TRBV5-4; clone_size: few; d_call: TRBD1; cdr3_aa: CASRPDRGYTEAFF; cdr3_nt: TGTGCCAGCAGACCGGACAGGGGGTACACTGAAGCTTTCTTT
j_call: TRBJ1-1; v_call: TRBV3-1; clone_size: many; d_call: TRBD1; cdr3_aa: CASSQGGTAEPNTEAFF; cdr3_nt: TGTGCCAGCAGCCAAGGGGGGACAGCAGAACCAAACACTGAAGCTTTCTTT
j_call: TRBJ2-1; v_call: TRBV4-1; clone_size: few; d_call: -; cdr3_aa: CASSQVPTRLRVEQFF; cdr3_nt: TGCGCCAGCAGCCAAGTCCCGACTAGACTCAGGGTTGAGCAGTTCTTC
j_call: TRBJ1-5; v_call: TRBV20-1; clone_size: many; d_call: -; cdr3_aa: CSARDRDPPIRGQPQHF; cdr3_nt: TGCAGTGCTAGAGATAGGGACCCCCCCATCCGGGGTCAGCCCCAGCATTTT
j_call: TRBJ1-1; v_call: TRBV15; clone_size: many; d_call: TRBD1; cdr3_aa: CATSRDPGQVNTEAFF; cdr3_nt: TGTGCCACCAGCAGAGATCCGGGACAGGTGAACACTGAAGCTTTCTTT
j_call: TRBJ2-5; v_call: TRBV20-1; clone_size: many; d_call: TRBD2; cdr3_aa: CSARKASGRLETQYF; cdr3_nt: TGCAGTGCTAGAAAGGCTAGCGGGAGACTGGAGACCCAGTACTTC
j_call: TRBJ2-5; v_call: TRBV7-7; clone_size: many; d_call: -; cdr3_aa: CASSLGVGEETQYF; cdr3_nt: TGTGCTAGCAGCTTAGGGGTAGGGGAAGAGACCCAGTACTTC
j_call: TRBJ1-2; v_call: TRBV28; clone_size: many; d_call: -; cdr3_aa: CASSFGEGRPRDYGYTF; cdr3_nt: TGTGCCAGCAGTTTCGGGGAGGGGAGGCCGAGAGACTATGGCTACACCTTC
j_call: TRBJ1-1; v_call: TRBV29-1; clone_size: -; d_call: TRBD1; cdr3_aa: CSVEDHRDRGKAEAFF; cdr3_nt: TGCAGCGTTGAAGATCATAGGGACAGGGGTAAGGCTGAAGCTTTCTTT
j_call: TRBJ2-1; v_call: TRBV7-9; clone_size: many; d_call: TRBD1; cdr3_aa: CASSSGQAQNNEQFF; cdr3_nt: TGTGCCAGCAGCTCGGGACAGGCCCAGAACAATGAGCAGTTCTTC
j_call: TRBJ2-5; v_call: TRBV4-2; clone_size: few; d_call: -; cdr3_aa: CASSQDLTRSGKTQYF; cdr3_nt: TGTGCCAGCAGCCAAGACTTGACTAGATCTGGGAAGACCCAGTACTTC
j_call: TRBJ2-7; v_call: TRBV25-1; clone_size: few; d_call: -; cdr3_aa: CASEGRANYEQYF; cdr3_nt: TGTGCCAGTGAGGGCAGGGCGAACTACGAGCAGTACTTC
j_call: TRBJ1-4; v_call: TRBV6-1; clone_size: few; d_call: TRBD1; cdr3_aa: CASTPGQGRNEKLFF; cdr3_nt: TGTGCCAGCACCCCGGGACAGGGAAGGAATGAAAAACTGTTTTTT
j_call: TRBJ2-3; v_call: TRBV10-3; clone_size: many; d_call: TRBD2; cdr3_aa: CAISGTSEADTQYF; cdr3_nt: TGTGCCATCAGCGGGACTAGCGAGGCAGATACGCAGTATTTT
j_call: TRBJ2-7; v_call: TRBV19; clone_size: -; d_call: -; cdr3_aa: CASSIGASEQYF; cdr3_nt: TGTGCCAGTAGTATAGGTGCGAGCGAGCAGTACTTC
j_call: TRBJ2-7; v_call: TRBV7-2; clone_size: many; d_call: -; cdr3_aa: CASSIKADPRSSYEQYF; cdr3_nt: TGTGCCAGCAGCATTAAGGCGGACCCAAGGAGCTCCTACGAGCAGTACTTC
j_call: TRBJ2-7; v_call: TRBV4-3; clone_size: few; d_call: -; cdr3_aa: CASREAALPSYEQYF; cdr3_nt: TGCGCCAGCAGAGAAGCTGCGCTCCCTTCCTACGAGCAGTACTTC
j_call: TRBJ1-6; v_call: TRBV5-1; clone_size: few; d_call: -; cdr3_aa: CASSYGGARSSYNSPLHF; cdr3_nt: TGCGCCAGCAGCTACGGGGGGGCGAGGAGCTCCTATAATTCACCCCTCCACTTT
j_call: TRBJ2-7; v_call: TRBV28; clone_size: -; d_call: -; cdr3_aa: CASSLWGAESYEQYF; cdr3_nt: TGTGCCAGCAGTTTATGGGGCGCGGAGTCCTACGAGCAGTACTTC
j_call: TRBJ2-6; v_call: TRBV27; clone_size: few; d_call: -; cdr3_aa: CASSHGRISGANVLTF; cdr3_nt: TGTGCCAGCAGTCATGGACGGATCTCTGGGGCCAACGTCCTGACTTTC
j_call: TRBJ1-3; v_call: TRBV6-1; clone_size: -; d_call: -; cdr3_aa: CASSEVAVGNTIYF; cdr3_nt: TGTGCCAGCAGTGAAGTGGCTGTCGGAAACACCATATATTTT
j_call: TRBJ1-2; v_call: TRBV20-1; clone_size: many; d_call: -; cdr3_aa: CSARETDLIYGYTF; cdr3_nt: TGCAGTGCTAGGGAGACAGACCTTATCTATGGCTACACCTTC
j_call: TRBJ1-1; v_call: TRBV6-2/TRBV6-3; clone_size: -; d_call: -; cdr3_aa: CASSYRRPGTEASF; cdr3_nt: TGTGCCAGCAGTTACAGGCGGCCCGGGACTGAAGCTTCCTTT
j_call: TRBJ1-1; v_call: TRBV28; clone_size: many; d_call: -; cdr3_aa: CASRGLIGVTGSSEAFF; cdr3_nt: TGTGCCAGCAGGGGCCTTATCGGTGTGACAGGTTCGTCGGAAGCTTTCTTT
j_call: TRBJ2-7; v_call: TRBV11-3; clone_size: many; d_call: -; cdr3_aa: CASSPPLSRYEQYF; cdr3_nt: TGTGCCAGCAGCCCCCCTCTTTCCCGCTACGAGCAGTACTTC
j_call: TRBJ1-5; v_call: TRBV6-1; clone_size: many; d_call: -; cdr3_aa: CASRPSGHSNQPQHF; cdr3_nt: TGTGCCAGCAGGCCTTCGGGCCATAGCAATCAGCCCCAGCATTTT
j_call: TRBJ2-3; v_call: TRBV24-1; clone_size: -; d_call: TRBD1; cdr3_aa: CATSDSGTGPDTQYF; cdr3_nt: TGTGCCACCAGTGACTCTGGGACAGGGCCAGATACGCAGTATTTT
j_call: TRBJ2-1; v_call: TRBV18; clone_size: many; d_call: -; cdr3_aa: CASSPGRQGREQFF; cdr3_nt: TGTGCCAGCTCACCCGGGAGACAAGGACGCGAGCAGTTCTTC
j_call: TRBJ2-3; v_call: TRBV7-3; clone_size: many; d_call: -; cdr3_aa: CASSLKGGSSTDTQYF; cdr3_nt: TGTGCCAGCAGCTTAAAGGGGGGCTCTAGCACAGATACGCAGTATTTT
j_call: TRBJ1-1; v_call: TRBV27; clone_size: many; d_call: TRBD1; cdr3_aa: CASSYYATGGEAFF; cdr3_nt: TGTGCCAGCAGTTATTACGCGACAGGGGGTGAAGCTTTCTTT
j_call: TRBJ2-7; v_call: TRBV6-5; clone_size: -; d_call: -; cdr3_aa: CASSYSPGGEQYF; cdr3_nt: TGTGCCAGCAGTTACTCCCCCGGAGGGGAGCAGTACTTC
j_call: TRBJ2-7; v_call: TRBV11-2; clone_size: many; d_call: -; cdr3_aa: CASSSPSSRGAHEQYF; cdr3_nt: TGTGCCAGCAGCTCCCCCTCCTCCAGGGGTGCCCACGAGCAGTACTTC
j_call: TRBJ2-1; v_call: TRBV11-1; clone_size: once; d_call: TRBD1; cdr3_aa: CASSPAWSGGSSYNEQFF; cdr3_nt: TGTGCCAGCAGCCCCGCCTGGTCAGGGGGTTCTTCATACAATGAGCAGTTCTTC
j_call: TRBJ2-1; v_call: TRBV7-2; clone_size: many; d_call: -; cdr3_aa: CASSLAYQGHNEQFF; cdr3_nt: TGTGCCAGCAGCTTAGCCTATCAGGGGCACAATGAGCAGTTCTTC
j_call: TRBJ2-3; v_call: TRBV7-9; clone_size: many; d_call: TRBD1; cdr3_aa: CASSRDRGVSTDTQYF; cdr3_nt: TGTGCCAGCAGCCGAGACAGGGGAGTGAGCACAGATACGCAGTATTTT
j_call: TRBJ1-3; v_call: TRBV6-1; clone_size: many; d_call: -; cdr3_aa: CASRLSGNTIYF; cdr3_nt: TGTGCCAGCAGGCTTTCTGGAAACACCATATATTTT
j_call: TRBJ1-1; v_call: TRBV5-4; clone_size: few; d_call: TRBD1; cdr3_aa: CASSQTRQGVGEAFF; cdr3_nt: TGTGCCAGCAGCCAGACAAGACAGGGGGTAGGTGAAGCTTTCTTT